This is a list of T cell receptor beta chains from one sample in a study of CD8+ T cells in alopecia areata. Sequenced by immunoSEQ multiplex PCR; TCRdb stores in-frame clones only, minus some. The table lists some 150,000 clones, 40% to 65% of them singletons, with approximately 20% in the top ten. The sequencing used CD8+ T cells sorted from blood, collected at week 0. These receptors all come from a human donor with alopecia areata. Each CDR3 is given with its conserved first and last residue. Fields, in order: clone size, V gene, CDR3 length, CDR3 protein. Rows may omit the clone size; those that give it use once, few, many or a size class.

>NA|TRBV2|13
CASSEGGQIEAFF
>NA|TRBV2|15
CASSDLGGINTEAFF
>NA|TRBV7-6|18
CASSHARYRDSLYNEQFF
>NA|TRBV27|13
CASSPNRGYEAFF
>NA|TRBV6-6|11
CASRSDSPLHF
>NA|TRBV4-3|14
CASSQGREYNEQFF
>NA|TRBV29-1|12
CSVESGVYGYTF
>few|TRBV27|14
CASSFGGSNYGYTF
>once|TRBV23-1|18
CASSQLAGGDLYNSPLHF
>NA|TRBV11-2|12
CASSLGGGEQYF
>few|TRBV19|14
CASSSSGLWDGYTF
>once|TRBV6-6|15
CASSYLGTGSPAQHF
>NA|TRBV27|13
CASSFYPTDTQYF
>NA|TRBV9|16
CASSVPRGGGTDTQYF